One and the same sample provided the 21 T cell receptor beta chains below, sequenced in a study of blood T cell repertoires in COVID-19. Libraries were prepared by immunoSEQ multiplex PCR; TCRdb keeps only in-frame clonotypes and omits some of them. The sample lists approximately 210,000 clones, around four fifths occurring once. The sample comprised peripheral blood. These receptors came from an elderly woman with COVID-19, enrolled during active disease.

The chain couples TRBV9 to TRBJ1-2; D possibly corresponds to TRBD1 (6 bases). Germline V gene lookup returns CDR1 SGDLS and CDR2 YYNGEE. The germline V and J ends were trimmed by 3 bases and 4 bases, with 16 bases remaining between them. This CDR3 spans 15 amino acids. The CDR3 region has the DNA TGTGCCAGCAGCGACGGCGGGGGGCGCGGCTATGGCTACACCTTC. It codes for CASSDGGGRGYGYTF. Based on the CDR3 plus reference TRBV9 and TRBJ1-2, the full variable domain is DSGVTQTPKHLITATGQRVTLRCSPRSGDLSVYWYQQSLDQGLQFLIQYYNGEERAKGNILERFSAQQFPDLHSELNLSSLELGDSALYFCASSDGGGRGYGYTFGSGTRLTVV.

The rearrangement joins TRBV5-1 to TRBJ2-3; weak D call: TRBD2 (6 bases). CDR3 size: 15 residues. Germline V gives CDR1 SGHRS, CDR2 YFSETQ. The V and J ends lost 3 bases and 5 bases respectively, with 16 bases between them. CDR3: CASSSLSSVQDTQYF. CDR3 DNA: TGCGCCAGCAGCTCGTTGTCTAGCGTCCAAGATACGCAGTATTTT.

J is TRBJ2-7 and V is TRBV7-9; possible D gene TRBD2, 5 bases. The CDR3 has 11 residues. CDR1 is SEHNR, CDR2 FQNEAQ, per germline (reference sequence). CDR3 coding DNA: TGTGCTGAGGTGTCGGGGTACGAGCAGTACTTC. Translation: CAEVSGYEQYF.

This rearrangement joins TRBV5-1 to TRBJ1-2, with 8 bases aligning to TRBD1. The CDR3 has 18 amino acids. V was pared by 0 bases and J by 3 bases, with 13 bases of the junction left unmatched. In germline, CDR1 is SGHRS, CDR2 YFSETQ. This CDR3 is CASSLDVVGQGGDYGYTF. In nucleotides, the CDR3 is TGCGCCAGCAGCTTGGACGTCGTAGGACAGGGAGGGGACTATGGCTACACCTTC.

The V and J genes are TRBV6-5 and TRBJ2-7, with TRBD1 as a possible D gene (6 bases). CDR1 and CDR2 (germline): MNHEY, SVGAGI. The CDR3 extends over 12 amino acids. Trimming cost V 7 bases and J 6 bases, with 13 bases left between them. In nucleotides, the CDR3 is TGTGCCAGCAACAAAGGGACATCCGAGCAGTACGTC. It specifies CASNKGTSEQYV.

The chain employs TRBV28 and TRBJ1-4, with a possible D match to TRBD1 (5 bases). Germline V lookup: CDR1 MDHEN, CDR2 SYDVKM. The CDR3 is 16 amino acids. Trimming stripped 5 bases from V and 0 bases from J, with 13 bases between. In DNA form, the CDR3 reads TGTGCCAGCAGTAGACAGTTATACTCAACTAATGAAAAACTGTTTTTT. Its translation: CASSRQLYSTNEKLFF. Full variable domain (missing parts from reference TRBV28 and TRBJ1-4): DVKVTQSSRYLVKRTGEKVFLECVQDMDHENMFWYRQDPGLGLRLIYFSYDVKMKEKGDIPEGYSVSREKKERFSLILESASTNQTSMYLCASSRQLYSTNEKLFFGSGTQLSVL.

The J gene is TRBJ1-1, the V gene TRBV12-3 or TRBV12-4; 8 positions match TRBD1. This CDR3 comprises 13 residues. Unmatched junction bases numbered 8, after V lost 5 bases and J lost 9 bases. DNA for the CDR3: TGTGCCAGCAGTCCCCGGACAGGGAGTAAAGCTTTCTTT. Protein product: CASSPRTGSKAFF.

The V and J genes are TRBV9 and TRBJ2-5; no firm D call. Germline lookup yields CDR1 SGDLS and CDR2 YYNGEE. Deletions cut 0 bases from V and 4 bases from J, with 7 bases between. CDR3 size: 13 residues. In DNA, the CDR3 is TGTGCCAGCAGCGTAGATATGAGAGAGACCCAGTACTTC. Its translation: CASSVDMRETQYF.

The chain links TRBV5-4 to TRBJ1-3, with D possibly matching TRBD1 (5 bases). Trimming shortened V by 4 bases and J by 9 bases, and 11 bases separated the two germline ends. The CDR3 runs to 12 residues. Germline CDR1 reads SGHNT; CDR2 reads YYREEE (reference sequence). The DNA of the CDR3 is TGTGCCAGCAGCCCGACCGGGGGCACCATATATTTT. Translated, it gives CASSPTGGTIYF.

CDR3 DNA sequence: TGTGCCACCAGTGCCCTTTCGCGGAGGGACTACAATGAGCAGTTCTTC. Translating it yields CATSALSRRDYNEQFF. V and J are TRBV24-1 and TRBJ2-1, with a tentative D call TRBD2 (6 bases). CDR3 length: 16 residues. Germline V lookup: CDR1 KGHDR, CDR2 SFDVKD. V lost 5 bases and J 3 bases, leaving 16 bases between the germline ends.

V gene TRBV18 combines with J gene TRBJ2-3; 9 bases align to TRBD1. Losses at the gene ends were 3 bases for V and 5 bases for J; bases not matched to a gene: 6. Per the germline V gene, CDR1 is KGHSH and CDR2 is LQKENI. This CDR3 spans 15 amino acids. Here the CDR3 DNA reads TGTGCCAGCTCACCGCCGGGACAGGGAAGAGATACGCAGTATTTT. Translating gives CASSPPGQGRDTQYF.

The J gene is TRBJ1-2, the V gene TRBV28, with TRBD1 identical over 9 bases. The CDR3 has 12 residues. Germline V gene lookup returns CDR1 MDHEN and CDR2 SYDVKM. With V trimmed by 2 bases and J by 11 bases, 3 bases remained unmatched. The CDR3 protein is CASSLRTGVYTF. The CDR3, as DNA: TGTGCCAGCAGTTTACGGACAGGGGTTTACACCTTC.

The chain joins TRBV7-9 to TRBJ2-1, with a tentative D call TRBD1 (6 bases). The CDR3 is 17 residues long. The V end was cut by 5 bases, the J end by 0 bases, with 17 bases between. The V gene's germline CDR1 is SEHNR and CDR2 FQNEAQ (reference sequence). CDR3 DNA sequence: TGTGCCAGCAGCCATTCTCAGGGGTTATACTCCTACAATGAGCAGTTCTTC. Protein sequence: CASSHSQGLYSYNEQFF.

The rearrangement joins TRBV2 to TRBJ1-4, with 9 bases identical to TRBD1. V gave up 6 bases and J gave up 8 bases; unmatched junction bases: 13. The germline V gene encodes CDR1 SNHLY and CDR2 FYNNEI. This CDR3 has 16 amino acids. CDR3 residues: CASSLQGAMTREKLFF. CDR3 bases: TGTGCCAGCAGCCTACAGGGGGCTATGACAAGAGAAAAACTGTTTTTT.

The rearrangement joins TRBV10-3 to TRBJ1-2, with 10 bases matching TRBD1. The V gene end was trimmed by 10 bases and the J gene end by 2 bases; junction bases not matched to a gene: 4. CDR3 size: 13 residues. CDR1 and CDR2 (germline): ENHRY, SYGVKD. The CDR3 DNA follows: TGTGCCACCAGGACAGGGGGAAACTATGGCTACACCTTC. Amino acid sequence: CATRTGGNYGYTF.

The chain couples TRBV3-1 (or the pseudogene TRBV3-2) to TRBJ1-1, with a weak D call TRBD1 (6 bases). The ends were cut back, 4 bases at V and 1 base at J, with 7 bases in the middle. In germline, CDR1 is LGHDT, CDR2 YNNKEL (reference sequence). The CDR3 is 13 residues long. The CDR3 DNA is TGTGCCAGCAGCCCACAGGGGAACACTGAAGCTTTCTTT. Protein product: CASSPQGNTEAFF.

DNA of the CDR3: TGTGCCAGCAGCTCGTGGACAGGGGCCTATGGCTACACCTTC. Its protein product is CASSSWTGAYGYTF. This rearrangement joins TRBV7-8 to TRBJ1-2, with TRBD1 matching over 9 bases. The CDR3 sequence is 14 residues long. Per germline, CDR1 SGHVS and CDR2 FQNEAQ. V lost 4 bases, J lost 4 bases, and 4 bases stayed unmatched. Filled out from reference TRBV7-8 and TRBJ1-2, the complete variable domain reads GAGVSQSPRYKVAKRGQDVALRCDPISGHVSLFWYQQALGQGPEFLTYFQNEAQLDKSGLPSDRFFAERPEGSVSTLKIQRTQQEDSAVYLCASSSWTGAYGYTFGSGTRLTVV.

The V gene is TRBV27, the J gene TRBJ1-5; TRBD1 agrees at 8 bases. The V gene's germline CDR1 is MNHEY and CDR2 SMNVEV (reference sequence). V shed 3 bases, J shed 3 bases, and the junction held 4 bases outside the gene matches. The CDR3 is made up of 15 amino acids. DNA for the CDR3: TGTGCCAGCAGTTTGGGACAGGCGATCAATCAGCCCCAGCATTTT. Protein product: CASSLGQAINQPQHF.

CDR3 bases: TGTGCCTTGGACAGTTCTTATGGCTACACCTTC. This sequence encodes CALDSSYGYTF. The chain employs TRBV7-2 and TRBJ1-2, with a possible D match to TRBD1 (6 bases). The CDR3 is 11 residues long. Per the germline V gene, CDR1 is SGHTA and CDR2 is FQGNSA. V was trimmed by 11 bases and J by 5 bases, leaving 12 bases between them.

This clone was detected a few times. The chain has TRBV9 and TRBJ1-3; 7 bases line up with TRBD1. The CDR3 extends over 17 amino acids. CDR1 is SGDLS and CDR2 is YYNGEE in the germline V gene. The V gene end was trimmed by 2 bases and the J gene end by 0 bases; junction bases not matched to a gene: 8. CDR3 loop: CASSVTTGTASGNTIYF. CDR3 DNA sequence: TGTGCCAGCAGCGTTACTACCGGGACAGCCTCTGGAAACACCATATATTTT.

This clone was seen a few times. The CDR3 DNA reads TGTGCCAGCAGCCGCGGACAGGGGGGGGCCGGGGAGCTGTTTTTT. This codes for CASSRGQGGAGELFF. The rearrangement uses TRBV3-1 (or the pseudogene TRBV3-2) and TRBJ2-2; the match to TRBD1 covers 10 bases. V shed 4 bases and J 6 bases; nucleotides not matched to a gene: 5. The germline V gene has CDR1 LGHDT and CDR2 YNNKEL (reference sequence). The CDR3 is 15 amino acids.